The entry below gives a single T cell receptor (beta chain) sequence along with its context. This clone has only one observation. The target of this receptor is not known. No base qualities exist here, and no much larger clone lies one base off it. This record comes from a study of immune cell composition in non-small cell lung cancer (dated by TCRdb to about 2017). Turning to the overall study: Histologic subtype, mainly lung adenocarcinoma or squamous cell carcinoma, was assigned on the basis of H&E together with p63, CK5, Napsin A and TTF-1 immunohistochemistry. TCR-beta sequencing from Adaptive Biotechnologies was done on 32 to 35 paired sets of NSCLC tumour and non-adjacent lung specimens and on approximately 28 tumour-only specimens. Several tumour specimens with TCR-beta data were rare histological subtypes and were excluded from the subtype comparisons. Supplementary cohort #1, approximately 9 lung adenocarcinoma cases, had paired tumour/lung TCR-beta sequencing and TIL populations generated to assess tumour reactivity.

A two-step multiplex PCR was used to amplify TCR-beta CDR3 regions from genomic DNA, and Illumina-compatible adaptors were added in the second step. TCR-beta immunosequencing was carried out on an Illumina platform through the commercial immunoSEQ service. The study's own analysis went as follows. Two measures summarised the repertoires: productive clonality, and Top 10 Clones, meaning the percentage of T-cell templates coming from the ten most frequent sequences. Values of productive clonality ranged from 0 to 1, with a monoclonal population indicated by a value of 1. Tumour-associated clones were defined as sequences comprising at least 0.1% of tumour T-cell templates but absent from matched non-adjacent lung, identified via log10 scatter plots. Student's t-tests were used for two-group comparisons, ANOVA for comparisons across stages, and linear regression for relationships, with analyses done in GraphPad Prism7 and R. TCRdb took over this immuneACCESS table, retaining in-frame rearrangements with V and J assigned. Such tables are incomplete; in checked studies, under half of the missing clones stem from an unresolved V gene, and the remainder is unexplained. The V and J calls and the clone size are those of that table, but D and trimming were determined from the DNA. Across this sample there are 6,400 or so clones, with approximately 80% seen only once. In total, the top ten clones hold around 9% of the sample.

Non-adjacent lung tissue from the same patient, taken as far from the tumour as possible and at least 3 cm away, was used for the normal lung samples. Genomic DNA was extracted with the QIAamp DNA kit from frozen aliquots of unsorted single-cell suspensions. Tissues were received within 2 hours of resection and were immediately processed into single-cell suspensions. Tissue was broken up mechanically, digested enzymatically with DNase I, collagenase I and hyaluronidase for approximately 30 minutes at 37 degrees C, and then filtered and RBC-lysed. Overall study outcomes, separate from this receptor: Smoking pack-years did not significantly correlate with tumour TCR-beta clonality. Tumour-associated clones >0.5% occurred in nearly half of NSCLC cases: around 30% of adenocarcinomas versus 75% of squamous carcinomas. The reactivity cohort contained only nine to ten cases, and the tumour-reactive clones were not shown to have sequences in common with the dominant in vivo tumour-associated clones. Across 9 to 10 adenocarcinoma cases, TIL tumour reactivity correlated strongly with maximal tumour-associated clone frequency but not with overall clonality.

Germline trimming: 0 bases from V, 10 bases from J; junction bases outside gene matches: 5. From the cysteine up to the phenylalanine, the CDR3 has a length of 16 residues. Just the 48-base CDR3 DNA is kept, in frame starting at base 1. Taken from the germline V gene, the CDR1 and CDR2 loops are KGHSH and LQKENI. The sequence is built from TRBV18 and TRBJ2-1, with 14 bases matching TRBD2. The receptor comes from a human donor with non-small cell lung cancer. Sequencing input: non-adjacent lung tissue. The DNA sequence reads TGTGCCAGCTCACCACCGGGACTAGCGGGAGAAGGGGAGCAGTTCTTC. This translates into CASSPPGLAGEGEQFF.